The clone carrying this T cell receptor beta chain was observed a handful of times. The sample belongs to a study of T-cell reconstitution after alpha-beta-depleted transplantation in children. Library preparation (for TCRbeta) was performed with unique molecular identifiers. A single record per CDR3 protein comes from TCRdb applying MiXCR to the PCR reads. This repertoire shows about 500,000 distinct CDR3 sequences, roughly 33% found once; its top ten account for 2% to 3%. The CDR3 totals 15 residues. Germline V gene data show CDR1 as SGHTA and CDR2 as FQGNSA. J was trimmed by 8 bases and V by 5 bases; bases with no gene match: 8.

The material sequenced was PBMCs from the stem cell graft donor, taken from the stem cell graft. This chain connects TRBV7-2 to TRBJ2-4; 11 nucleotides match TRBD2. The source of this sequence is a human donor who donated a stem cell graft to a child with aplastic anemia. CDR3 in amino acids: CASSLPTSGMDIQYF. In DNA, the CDR3 is TGTGCCAGCAGCCTTCCGACTAGCGGGATGGACATTCAGTACTTC.